This TCR beta chain was sequenced in a study of graft-versus-host responses after intestinal transplantation. Across the whole study: Uniformly, recipients were administered anti-thymocyte globulin induction with subsequent tacrolimus and steroids for around 3 years.

Study findings and constraints: GvH clonotypes were identified within recipient marrow, with a subset emerging first in ileum or blood.

Clones were read by immunoSEQ multiplex PCR, and TCRdb kept only the in-frame ones, dropping some. This sample has 80,000 to 95,000 clones, with around 93% found just once. Per germline, CDR1 LNHDA and CDR2 SQIVND (reference sequence). The CDR3 extends over 19 amino acids. The V end was cut by 8 bases, the J end by 0 bases, with 23 bases between. Notes on this clone: The antigen is not known.

The receptor was derived from a human donor who received an intestinal transplant. The chain employs TRBV19 and TRBJ1-6; possible D gene TRBD1, 6 bases. This specimen consisted of unstimulated CD8+ T cells sorted from spleen or lymph node cells, obtained before intestinal transplant. Written as DNA, the CDR3 is TGTGCCAGTTCCGTCGCCAGGGGCCGTTTGAGCTCCTATAATTCACCCCTCCACTTT. Translating it yields CASSVARGRLSSYNSPLHF.